This T cell receptor (beta chain) was identified during a study of blood T cell repertoires in COVID-19. Study details: Donors in the United States, Italy and Spain gave samples during acute or convalescent COVID-19. Nucleic acid was either cDNA or gDNA, and it came from T cells, B-cell-depleted T cells, or PBMCs.

Trimming cost V 5 bases and J 3 bases, with 14 bases left between them. Germline CDR1 reads SEHNR; CDR2 reads FQNEAQ (reference sequence). The CDR3 runs 14 residues. The sample holds one count of this clone. Authors' methods: Reference gene primer amplification gave estimated nucleated cell counts. The method was immunoSEQ multiplex PCR; TCRdb's version includes in-frame clones alone and lacks a portion of them. The V and J calls and clone size are taken from that table; D and trimming were inferred from the DNA. The sample yields roughly 24,000 clones, over 85% seen once. V gene TRBV7-9 combines with J gene TRBJ2-7; D may be TRBD1 (6 bases). This receptor was identified in a human donor in a cohort sampled during active COVID-19. The sample was peripheral blood. This CDR3 is CASSIDRYGYEQYF. The CDR3 DNA reads as TGTGCCAGCAGCATAGACAGGTACGGCTACGAGCAGTACTTC. The complete variable domain, with remaining parts taken from reference TRBV7-9 and TRBJ2-7, reads DTGVSQNPRHKITKRGQNVTFRCDPISEHNRLYWYRQTLGQGPEFLTYFQNEAQLEKSRLLSDRFSAERPKGSFSTLEIQRTEQGDSAMYLCASSIDRYGYEQYFGPGTRLTVT.